The source of this TCR beta chain is a study of CD8+ T cells in alopecia areata. The V segment lost 0 bases and the J segment 4 bases; nucleotides outside the gene matches: 2. Looked up from germline, CDR1 is SGHNT and CDR2 is YYREEE (reference sequence). The CDR3 contains 14 residues. Investigators isolated RNA and reverse transcribed it into cDNA to act as the sequencing template. Some clones are missing from TCRdb's copy, which holds only in-frame ones; the method was immunoSEQ multiplex PCR. The table records 65,000 to 95,000 clones, roughly half of them present only once. A word on this clone: What it binds is unknown.

Study-wide results and limits: Sequencing of scalp samples also includes resident alphabeta T cells from normal skin.

Lesional scalp punch biopsies and peripheral blood came from alopecia areata patients. Starting from PBMCs, sorting isolated CD4+ and CD8+ T cells. Sequenced sample: NKG2D-high CD8+ T cells sorted from blood. V usage is TRBV5-4 and J usage is TRBJ2-7; TRBD1 matches at 9 bases. This TCR derives from a human donor with alopecia areata. The CDR3 coding sequence is TGTGCCAGCAGCTTGGGGACAGGGGAGTACGAGCAGTACTTC. Translation gives CASSLGTGEYEQYF. Complete variable domain (other parts from reference TRBV5-4 and TRBJ2-7): ETGVTQSPTHLIKTRGQQVTLRCSSQSGHNTVSWYQQALGQGPQFIFQYYREEENGRGNFPPRFSGLQFPNYSSELNVNALELDDSALYLCASSLGTGEYEQYFGPGTRLTVT.